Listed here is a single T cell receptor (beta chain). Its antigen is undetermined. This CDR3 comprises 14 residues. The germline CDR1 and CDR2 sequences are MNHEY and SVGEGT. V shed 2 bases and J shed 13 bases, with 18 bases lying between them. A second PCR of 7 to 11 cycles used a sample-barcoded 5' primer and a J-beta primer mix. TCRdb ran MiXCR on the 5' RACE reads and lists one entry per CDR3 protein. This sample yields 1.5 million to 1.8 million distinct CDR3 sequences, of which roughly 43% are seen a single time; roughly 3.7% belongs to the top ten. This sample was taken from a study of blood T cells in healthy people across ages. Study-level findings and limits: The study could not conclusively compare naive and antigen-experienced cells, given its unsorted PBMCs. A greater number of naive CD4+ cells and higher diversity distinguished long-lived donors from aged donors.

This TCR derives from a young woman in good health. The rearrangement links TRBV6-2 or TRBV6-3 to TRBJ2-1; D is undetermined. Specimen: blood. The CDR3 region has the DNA TGTGCCAGCAGTTACGCGAGGCACCAAGAGACCCAGTTCTTC. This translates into CASSYARHQETQFF.